The source of this T cell receptor beta chain is a study of metastatic and nonmetastatic thyroid tumors. The authors' processing: The distant-metastasis classifier for papillary thyroid cancer was built from CDR3 differences across clinicopathological groups. TCRdb reprocessed the PCR reads using MiXCR. For this entry, the V and J calls and clone size follow TCRdb and not the study's own pipeline. The sample yields tens of thousands of clones, 20% to 25% seen once. V dropped 8 bases and J dropped 3 bases, with 17 bases sitting between them. Germline V gene data show CDR1 as LGHNA and CDR2 as YNFKEQ. The CDR3 consists of 15 residues. All patients reached thyroid surgery having received no treatment beforehand.

Material: blood. The clonotype comes from a female donor with papillary thyroid cancer or a benign thyroid nodule (not recorded which). Some clones in this sample may be carry-over from other donors' samples. The rearrangement links TRBV4-2 to TRBJ2-4; no reliable D call. DNA for the CDR3: TGTGCCAGCTGCGAAGAAGGCGGTATCAAAAACATTCAGTACTTC. Encoded protein: CASCEEGGIKNIQYF.